This TCR beta chain emerged from a study of OX40 agonist ivuxolimab in advanced cancers. Study summary: Intravenous ivuxolimab at 0.01 to 10 mg/kg was given to patients every 2 weeks. Every patient in dose escalation had hepatocellular carcinoma, melanoma, renal cell or head and neck cancer.

Notes on this clone: Antigen unknown.

The study, taken as a whole, reports: Relative to CD4+, CD8+ T cells held more expanded clones on average.

The assay was immunoSEQ multiplex PCR, and TCRdb's table has in-frame clones only and misses some. Of approximately 82,000 clones listed, about nine tenths were seen once; the top ten hold over 4%. In germline, CDR1 is SGHDT, CDR2 YYEEEE. V was shortened by 5 bases and J by 6 bases, with 14 bases between the two germline ends. The CDR3 is made up of 13 amino acids. Any history of autoimmune disease or systemic immunosuppression disqualified patients. The sequence was collected from an adult with an advanced solid tumor such as melanoma, head and neck, liver or kidney cancer. This chain links TRBV5-6 with TRBJ1-1, with D maybe TRBD1 (5 bases). The material sequenced was CD4+ or CD8+ T cells sorted from blood, taken in a trial of the OX40 agonist ivuxolimab. CDR3 protein: CASSKDNRAEAFF. The CDR3 DNA follows: TGTGCCAGCAGTAAGGACAATAGGGCTGAAGCTTTCTTT.